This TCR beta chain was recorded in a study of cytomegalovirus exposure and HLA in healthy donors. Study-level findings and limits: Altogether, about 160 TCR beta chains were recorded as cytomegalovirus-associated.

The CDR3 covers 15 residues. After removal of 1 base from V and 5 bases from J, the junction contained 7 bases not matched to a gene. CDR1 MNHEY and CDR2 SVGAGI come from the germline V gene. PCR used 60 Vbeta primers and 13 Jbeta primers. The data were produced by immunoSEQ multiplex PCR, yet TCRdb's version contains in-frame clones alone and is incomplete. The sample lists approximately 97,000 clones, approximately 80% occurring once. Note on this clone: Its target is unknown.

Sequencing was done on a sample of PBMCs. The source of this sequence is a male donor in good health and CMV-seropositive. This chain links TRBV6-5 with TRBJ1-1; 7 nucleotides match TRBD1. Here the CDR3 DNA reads TGTGCCAGCAGTTACTATTACAGGGGAGATACTGAAGCTTTCTTT. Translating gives CASSYYYRGDTEAFF.